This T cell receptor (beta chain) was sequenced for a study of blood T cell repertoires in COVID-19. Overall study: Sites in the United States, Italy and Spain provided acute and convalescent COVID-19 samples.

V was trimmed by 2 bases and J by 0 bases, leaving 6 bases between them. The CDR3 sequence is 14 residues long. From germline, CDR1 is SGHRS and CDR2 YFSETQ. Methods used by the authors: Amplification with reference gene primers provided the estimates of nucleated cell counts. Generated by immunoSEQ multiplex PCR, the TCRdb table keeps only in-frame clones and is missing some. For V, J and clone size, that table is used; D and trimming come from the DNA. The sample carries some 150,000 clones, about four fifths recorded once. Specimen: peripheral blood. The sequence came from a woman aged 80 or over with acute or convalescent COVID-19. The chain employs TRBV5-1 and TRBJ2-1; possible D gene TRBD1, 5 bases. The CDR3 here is CASSLQDSYNEQFF. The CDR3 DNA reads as TGCGCCAGCAGCTTACAGGACTCCTACAATGAGCAGTTCTTC.